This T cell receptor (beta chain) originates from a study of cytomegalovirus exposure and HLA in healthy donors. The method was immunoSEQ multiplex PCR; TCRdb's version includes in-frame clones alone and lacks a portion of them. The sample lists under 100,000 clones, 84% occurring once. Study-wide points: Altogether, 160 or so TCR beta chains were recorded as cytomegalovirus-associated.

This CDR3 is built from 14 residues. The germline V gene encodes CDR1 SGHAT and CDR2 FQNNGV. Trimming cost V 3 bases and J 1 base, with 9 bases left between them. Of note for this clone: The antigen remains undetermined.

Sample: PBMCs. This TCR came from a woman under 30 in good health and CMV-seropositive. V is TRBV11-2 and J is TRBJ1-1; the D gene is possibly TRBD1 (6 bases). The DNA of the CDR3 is TGTGCCAGCAGCTTCCAGACAGGGAACACTGAAGCTTTCTTT. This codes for CASSFQTGNTEAFF.